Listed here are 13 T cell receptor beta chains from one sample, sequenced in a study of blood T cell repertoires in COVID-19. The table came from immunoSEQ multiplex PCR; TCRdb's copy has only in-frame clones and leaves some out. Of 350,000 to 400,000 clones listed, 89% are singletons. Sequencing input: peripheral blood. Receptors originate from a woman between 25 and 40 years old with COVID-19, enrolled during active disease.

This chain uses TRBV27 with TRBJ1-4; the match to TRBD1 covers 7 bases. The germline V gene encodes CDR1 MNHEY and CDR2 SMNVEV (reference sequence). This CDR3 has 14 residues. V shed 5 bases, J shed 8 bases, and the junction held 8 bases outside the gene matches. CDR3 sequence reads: CASSLRTGDEKLFF. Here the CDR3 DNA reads TGTGCCAGCAGTCTCCGGACAGGAGACGAAAAACTGTTTTTT.

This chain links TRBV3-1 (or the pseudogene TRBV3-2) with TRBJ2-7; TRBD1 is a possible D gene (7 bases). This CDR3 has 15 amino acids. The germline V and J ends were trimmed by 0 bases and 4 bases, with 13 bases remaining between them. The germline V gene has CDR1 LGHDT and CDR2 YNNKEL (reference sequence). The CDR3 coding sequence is TGTGCCAGCAGCCAAGATGCGGGACAGTATTACGAGCAGTACTTC. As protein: CASSQDAGQYYEQYF.

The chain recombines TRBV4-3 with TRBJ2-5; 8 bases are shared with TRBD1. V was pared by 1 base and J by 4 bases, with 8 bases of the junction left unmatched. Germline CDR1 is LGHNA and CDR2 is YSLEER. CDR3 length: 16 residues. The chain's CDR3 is CASSQGRTGRGETQYF. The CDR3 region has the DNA TGCGCCAGCAGCCAAGGCCGGACAGGGCGTGGAGAGACCCAGTACTTC.

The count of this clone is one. The CDR3 DNA follows: TGTGCCAGCAGCGAGGGCCCGGTGGGACACGGAAAACTGTTTTTT. Encoded protein: CASSEGPVGHGKLFF. J is TRBJ1-4 and V is TRBV9; tentatively, D is TRBD1 (6 bases). Germline CDR1 and CDR2: SGDLS and YYNGEE. The CDR3 is made up of 15 amino acids. Trimming stripped 3 bases from V and 10 bases from J, with 19 bases between.

CDR3 DNA: TGCAGCGCCCGCACGTTGGGCAGGGGAACTGAAGCTTTCTTT. Its translation: CSARTLGRGTEAFF. This chain uses TRBV29-1 with TRBJ1-1; TRBD1 is a possible D gene (6 bases). Trimming removed 7 bases at V and 5 bases at J, with 20 bases between. CDR1 SQVTM and CDR2 ANQGSEA come from the germline V gene. The CDR3 has 14 amino acids.

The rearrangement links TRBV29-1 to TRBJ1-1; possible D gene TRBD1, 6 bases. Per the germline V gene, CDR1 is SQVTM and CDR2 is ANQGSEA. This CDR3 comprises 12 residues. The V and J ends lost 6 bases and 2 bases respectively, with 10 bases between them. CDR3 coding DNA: TGCAGCGTAAACAGGGTTAACACTGAAGCTTTCTTT. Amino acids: CSVNRVNTEAFF. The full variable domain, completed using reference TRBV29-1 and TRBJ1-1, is SAVISQKPSRDICQRGTSLTIQCQVDSQVTMMFWYRQQPGQSLTLIATANQGSEATYESGFVIDKFPISRPNLTFSTLTVSNMSPEDSSIYLCSVNRVNTEAFFGQGTRLTVV.

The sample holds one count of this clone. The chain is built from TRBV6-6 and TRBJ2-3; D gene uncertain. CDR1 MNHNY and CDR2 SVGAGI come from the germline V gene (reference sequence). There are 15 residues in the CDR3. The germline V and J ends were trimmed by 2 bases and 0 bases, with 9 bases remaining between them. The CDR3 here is CASSYGPISTDTQYF. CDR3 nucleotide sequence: TGTGCCAGCAGTTACGGGCCCATTAGCACAGATACGCAGTATTTT.

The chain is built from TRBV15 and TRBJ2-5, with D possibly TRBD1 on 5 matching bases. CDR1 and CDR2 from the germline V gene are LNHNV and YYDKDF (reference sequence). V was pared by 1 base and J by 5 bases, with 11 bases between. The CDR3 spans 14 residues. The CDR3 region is CATSRGSRAETQYF. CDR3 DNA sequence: TGTGCCACCAGCAGAGGGTCCAGGGCCGAGACCCAGTACTTC.

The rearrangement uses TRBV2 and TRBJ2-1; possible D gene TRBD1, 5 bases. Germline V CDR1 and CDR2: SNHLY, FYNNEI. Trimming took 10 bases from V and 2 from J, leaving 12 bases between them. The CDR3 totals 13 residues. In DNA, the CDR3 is TGTGCCATAGTTGACAGAGCCTACAATGAGCAGTTCTTC. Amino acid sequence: CAIVDRAYNEQFF.

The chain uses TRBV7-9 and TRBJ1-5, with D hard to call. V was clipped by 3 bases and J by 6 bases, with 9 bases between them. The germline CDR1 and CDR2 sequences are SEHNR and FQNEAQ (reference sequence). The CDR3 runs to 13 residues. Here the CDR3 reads CASSLGSFQPQHF. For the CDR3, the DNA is TGTGCCAGCAGCTTGGGCAGCTTTCAGCCCCAGCATTTT.

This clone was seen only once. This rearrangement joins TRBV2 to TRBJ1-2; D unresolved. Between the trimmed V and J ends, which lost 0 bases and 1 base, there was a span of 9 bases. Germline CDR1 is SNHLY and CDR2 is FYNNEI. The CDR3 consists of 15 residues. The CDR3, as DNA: TGTGCCAGCAGTGAAGCGCTTCGGGGTAACTATGGCTACACCTTC. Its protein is CASSEALRGNYGYTF.

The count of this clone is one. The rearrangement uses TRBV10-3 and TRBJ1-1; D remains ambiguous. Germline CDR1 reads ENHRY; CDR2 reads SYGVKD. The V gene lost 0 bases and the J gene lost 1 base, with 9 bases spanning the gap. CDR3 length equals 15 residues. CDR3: CAISESSRSNTEAFF. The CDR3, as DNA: TGTGCCATCAGTGAGTCATCGCGGTCGAACACTGAAGCTTTCTTT.

The CDR3 coding sequence is TGTGCCAGCAGCCCTTTCGGGAGGACAGATACGCAGTATTTT. This translates into CASSPFGRTDTQYF. This sequence joins TRBV3-1 (or the pseudogene TRBV3-2) and TRBJ2-3, with 7 bases lining up with TRBD2. Germline values: CDR1 LGHDT, CDR2 YNNKEL (reference sequence). This CDR3 spans 14 amino acids. Trimming cost V 4 bases and J 3 bases; bases outside gene matches: 4.